These 15 T cell receptor beta chains were all obtained from the same sample, sequenced in a study of CD8 T cells in ankylosing spondylitis. Their antigens are not known. Study results and caveats: What seemed typical of ankylosing spondylitis blood was a TCR beta motif built from several highly homologous variants.

TCRdb recomputed calls from the 5' RACE reads with MiXCR, one row per CDR3 protein. The table has around 770,000 distinct CDR3 sequences, around 20% seen once. Sequencing was done on a sample of blood, either unsorted or a sorted T cell fraction (not recorded which). The source of these receptors is a male donor with ankylosing spondylitis.

This clonotype was counted many times. The chain combines TRBV4-3 with TRBJ2-1, with 10 nucleotides matching TRBD1. The germline V gene encodes CDR1 LGHNA and CDR2 YSLEER. J gave up 3 bases and V 3 bases, and 2 bases lay outside the gene matches. The CDR3 is made up of 15 amino acids. CDR3 coding DNA: TGCGCCAGCAGCCAGGACAGGGGGGGCTACAATGAGCAGTTCTTC. It is translated as CASSQDRGGYNEQFF.

This clonotype was found a few times. The chain has TRBV20-1 and TRBJ1-1, with 7 bases aligning to TRBD1. The germline V gene has CDR1 DFQATT and CDR2 SNEGSKA (reference sequence). The junction had 9 bases not matched to a gene; V was cut back by 1 base and J by 4 bases. The CDR3 totals 15 residues. Here the CDR3 reads CSARATDRTGTEAFF. The CDR3 region has the DNA TGCAGTGCTAGAGCTACGGACAGGACGGGCACTGAAGCTTTCTTT.

This clonotype turned up a few times. J is TRBJ1-4 and V is TRBV6-2 or TRBV6-3; D is unresolved. CDR3 length: 14 residues. Per germline, CDR1 MNHEY and CDR2 SVGEGT. Trimming removed 8 bases from V and 4 bases from J, with 14 bases in between. CDR3 nucleotides: TGTGCCAGCTCGCGAGGAGGTATTAATGAAAAACTGTTTTTT. Encoded protein: CASSRGGINEKLFF.

The CDR3 nucleotides read TGCAGTGCTAGTTTCTACCCGACAGGGAGGAAGAACACTGAAGCTTTCTTT. Amino acid sequence: CSASFYPTGRKNTEAFF. The V call is TRBV20-1, the J call TRBJ1-1; 7 nucleotides agree with TRBD1. The CDR3 spans 17 residues. J lost 1 base, V lost 3 bases, and 14 bases had no gene match. Per germline, CDR1 DFQATT and CDR2 SNEGSKA (reference sequence).

The chain combines TRBV6-1 with TRBJ2-7; tentatively, D is TRBD1 or TRBD2 (6 bases each). V gave up 2 bases and J gave up 2 bases, with 22 bases separating them. CDR3 length: 18 residues. Germline CDR1 is MNHNS and CDR2 is SASEGT. CDR3 coding DNA: TGTGCCAGCAGTGAATCCTTCGCGTGGGGGGCCGCTACCTACGAGCAGTACTTC. This encodes CASSESFAWGAATYEQYF.

The table lists this clonotype with a few counts. The genes are TRBV11-3 and TRBJ1-2; D call uncertain. The germline gives CDR1 SGHNT, CDR2 YENEEA. V lost 1 base and J 8 bases, leaving 14 bases between the germline ends. CDR3 size: 14 residues. CDR3 nucleotides: TGTGCCAGCAGCTTAGCCCTCTCATCGGGCGGCTACACCTTC. It codes for CASSLALSSGGYTF.

This clonotype has more than one count but fewer than ten. The V and J genes are TRBV3-1 and TRBJ2-7; D may correspond to TRBD1 or TRBD2 (5 bases each). The CDR3 length is 16 residues. The V end was cut by 2 bases, the J end by 1 base, with 15 bases between. Per germline, CDR1 LGHDT and CDR2 YNNKEL (reference sequence). CDR3 in amino acids: CASSQTPGPTSYEQYF. Written as DNA, the CDR3 is TGTGCCAGCAGCCAAACCCCGGGACCGACGTCCTACGAGCAGTACTTC.

This clonotype was seen repeatedly, ten times or more. The CDR3 region is CASTSGLRAEKLFF. CDR3 nucleotide sequence: TGTGCCAGCACTTCGGGTCTGAGAGCCGAAAAACTGTTTTTT. This chain connects TRBV5-5 to TRBJ1-4; D is undetermined. The V end lost 6 bases, the J end lost 8 bases, and 17 bases lay between the germline ends. This CDR3 comprises 14 residues. Germline CDR1 and CDR2: SGHKS and YYEKEE (reference sequence).

This clonotype was found a few times. J is TRBJ2-2 and V is TRBV12-3 or TRBV12-4; TRBD2 is a possible D gene (5 bases). The CDR3 is 14 residues long. V lost 7 bases and J lost 4, with 13 bases in between. The CDR3 loop is CASTFGLGTGELFF. The CDR3 nucleotides are TGTGCCAGCACCTTCGGACTGGGCACCGGGGAGCTGTTTTTT.

The genes are TRBV5-1 and TRBJ2-5; D is ambiguous. The germline CDR1 and CDR2 sequences are SGHRS and YFSETQ. V dropped 1 base and J dropped 3 bases, with 4 bases sitting between them. The CDR3 totals 12 residues. The CDR3: CASSLPEETQYF. The CDR3 bases are TGCGCCAGCAGCTTGCCCGAAGAGACCCAGTACTTC.

This clonotype was detected a few times. The genes are TRBV12-3 or TRBV12-4 and TRBJ2-3; D is possibly TRBD1 (6 bases). V was trimmed by 4 bases and J by 6 bases, leaving 17 bases between them. The CDR3 runs to 15 residues. The CDR3 loop is CASSSRQEDTDTQYF. Here the CDR3 DNA reads TGTGCCAGCAGTTCCAGACAGGAGGACACCGATACGCAGTATTTT.

The chain joins TRBV28 to TRBJ1-4; a weak D match, TRBD1 (6 bases). The V gene lost 2 bases and the J gene lost 10 bases, with 17 bases spanning the gap. From germline, CDR1 is MDHEN and CDR2 SYDVKM. This CDR3 has 15 residues. Here the CDR3 reads CASSLVEGTRGKLFF. The CDR3 region has the DNA TGTGCCAGCAGTTTAGTAGAGGGGACCAGGGGAAAACTGTTTTTT.

The chain joins TRBV20-1 to TRBJ2-3; D perhaps matches TRBD2 (6 bases). Trimming took off 1 base at V and 3 bases at J, with 17 bases between the two ends. This CDR3 is 16 amino acids long. The germline CDR1 and CDR2 sequences are DFQATT and SNEGSKA (reference sequence). CDR3 sequence reads: CSARAPGKGRTDTQYF. DNA of the CDR3: TGCAGTGCTAGAGCCCCCGGGAAGGGGAGGACAGATACGCAGTATTTT.

This clonotype has more than one count but fewer than ten. This chain joins TRBV20-1 and TRBJ2-1, with D possibly TRBD1 on 5 matching bases. Looked up from germline, CDR1 is DFQATT and CDR2 is SNEGSKA (reference sequence). The CDR3 is 12 amino acids. Trimming removed 5 bases from V and 4 bases from J, with 9 bases in between. The CDR3 coding sequence is TGCAGTGCTCTAGGGGCTTACAATGAGCAGTTCTTC. This translates into CSALGAYNEQFF.

The chain employs TRBV12-3 or TRBV12-4 and TRBJ1-1; D perhaps matches TRBD1 (6 bases). Trimming shortened V by 10 bases and J by 8 bases, and 17 bases separated the two germline ends. This CDR3 has 12 residues. The CDR3: CATEDSWGEAFF. The DNA for the CDR3 is TGTGCCACCGAGGACAGTTGGGGGGAAGCTTTCTTT.